This T cell receptor beta chain came from a study of brain T cells in children with intractable seizures. Broader study findings: HCMV serostatus was not known, and viral specificity came from CDR3 similarity only.

TCRdb's table, derived via immunoSEQ multiplex PCR, lists solely in-frame clones and lacks some. The table lists approximately 330,000 clones, over 90% of them singletons. The time point was: blood from clinic visit 5 months post-surgery; TSC patient then seizure free. Sequencing was limited to surgery cases with top T cell transcript signatures in brain tissue. CDR1 is SGHNT, CDR2 YYREEE, per germline (reference sequence). The CDR3 consists of 14 residues. After removal of 4 bases from V and 4 bases from J, the junction contained 6 bases not matched to a gene. This clone came up once. Its specificity is unknown.

The material was peripheral blood, obtained 5 to 6 months after surgery. The V call is TRBV5-4, the J call TRBJ1-2; 8 bases map to TRBD1. The source of this sequence is a boy in the first two years of life with tuberous sclerosis and intractable seizures. CDR3 nucleotide sequence: TGTGCCAGCAGCGGCAGGGGGCCTGGCTATGGCTACACCTTC. Its translation: CASSGRGPGYGYTF.